The 20 T cell receptor beta chains listed next were all sequenced from one sample in a study of blood T cell repertoires in COVID-19. Assay: immunoSEQ multiplex PCR; the TCRdb copy retains only in-frame clones and omits some. The profile shows 150,000 to 200,000 clones, over 65% of them singletons. The specimen sequenced was peripheral blood. Receptors were obtained from a man aged 60-69 years with acute or convalescent COVID-19.

The V gene is TRBV7-9, the J gene TRBJ2-2, with D perhaps TRBD1 (6 bases). The germline V gene has CDR1 SEHNR and CDR2 FQNEAQ (reference sequence). This CDR3 contains 14 residues. The V and J ends lost 9 bases and 3 bases respectively, with 14 bases between them. Here the CDR3 DNA reads TGTGCCAGGACTCAGGGGTCGGACACCGGGGAGCTGTTTTTT. It codes for CARTQGSDTGELFF.

The rearrangement uses TRBV10-2 and TRBJ1-1; 7 bases line up with TRBD1. This CDR3 spans 15 amino acids. The germline V gene encodes CDR1 WSHSY and CDR2 SAAADI. Germline trimming cut 4 bases from V and 3 bases from J; bases unmatched to any gene: 8. As DNA, the CDR3 is TGCGCCAGCAGTGGATTTCGGGGGACAGACACTGAAGCTTTCTTT. As protein: CASSGFRGTDTEAFF.

V gene TRBV6-4 combines with J gene TRBJ2-1; D perhaps matches TRBD2 (5 bases). Germline CDR1 reads MRHNA; CDR2 reads SNTAGT. The CDR3 runs to 17 residues. Trimming left V 4 bases short and J 0 bases short, with 16 bases between. The CDR3 DNA sequence: TGTGCCAGCAGTGCCTCCGGAGGCCCCAACTCCTACAATGAGCAGTTCTTC. Translated: CASSASGGPNSYNEQFF.

This clone was observed a few times. The chain links TRBV19 to TRBJ2-7, with 8 bases identical to TRBD1. The CDR3 consists of 14 residues. The V gene's germline CDR1 is LNHDA and CDR2 SQIVND (reference sequence). Losses at the gene ends were 3 bases for V and 7 bases for J; bases not matched to a gene: 8. Here the CDR3 reads CASSIGQGAEEQYF. The CDR3 nucleotides read TGTGCCAGTAGTATCGGCCAGGGGGCCGAGGAGCAGTACTTC.

V usage is TRBV7-2 and J usage is TRBJ1-1; 7 positions agree with TRBD1. The CDR3 is 14 residues long. V lost 4 bases, J lost 5 bases, and 7 bases stayed unmatched. Germline V CDR1 and CDR2: SGHTA, FQGNSA. CDR3: CASSYLTGRTEAFF. The DNA of the CDR3 is TGTGCCAGCAGCTACCTGACAGGGCGGACTGAAGCTTTCTTT.

The chain couples TRBV5-8 to TRBJ2-3, with 16 bases identical to TRBD2. Germline V gives CDR1 SGHTS, CDR2 YDEGEE. The CDR3 spans 19 residues. The V gene end was trimmed by 9 bases and the J gene end by 1 base; junction bases not matched to a gene: 14. This chain's CDR3 is CANNLKFGTSGGGTDTQYF. In DNA form, the CDR3 reads TGTGCCAACAATTTGAAATTCGGGACTAGCGGGGGGGGCACAGATACGCAGTATTTT.

This sequence joins TRBV6-5 and TRBJ2-7, with 7 bases aligning to TRBD1. The CDR3 totals 15 residues. Trimming took 2 bases from V and 0 from J; bases not matched to a gene: 4. CDR1 and CDR2 from the germline V gene are MNHEY and SVGAGI. CDR3 DNA: TGTGCCAGCAGTTACGTTACAGGGGTCTCCTACGAGCAGTACTTC. Its translation: CASSYVTGVSYEQYF.

The V gene is TRBV30, the J gene TRBJ2-7, with D hard to call. V lost 5 bases and J lost 0, with 17 bases in between. In germline, CDR1 is GTSNPN, CDR2 SVGIG (reference sequence). The CDR3 spans 15 residues. The CDR3 nucleotides read TGTGCCTGGGACCGGCGGCACTCGAGCTCCTACGAGCAGTACTTC. Translating gives CAWDRRHSSSYEQYF.

The chain is built from TRBV19 and TRBJ2-7, with 8 bases matching TRBD1. The J segment lost 5 bases and the V segment lost 5 bases, leaving 8 bases of the junction unmatched. From germline, CDR1 is LNHDA and CDR2 SQIVND (reference sequence). The CDR3 is 14 residues long. CDR3 bases: TGTGCCAGTAGTCCCGGACAGGGCGGTAACGAGCAGTACTTC. Amino acids: CASSPGQGGNEQYF.

This chain joins TRBV29-1 and TRBJ2-5; TRBD1 aligns across 7 bases. The CDR3 spans 13 residues. V lost 2 bases to trimming and J lost 7 bases; unmatched junction nucleotides: 7. Germline V lookup: CDR1 SQVTM, CDR2 ANQGSEA. CDR3 protein: CSVEPQGVSTQYF. The CDR3 nucleotides are TGCAGCGTTGAACCCCAGGGGGTATCGACCCAGTACTTC.

The V and J genes are TRBV19 and TRBJ2-2, with D perhaps TRBD2 (6 bases). Per germline, CDR1 LNHDA and CDR2 SQIVND (reference sequence). The CDR3 spans 16 residues. Trimming removed 6 bases at V and 0 bases at J, with 14 bases between. The CDR3 DNA reads as TGTGCCAGTAGCAGGAAAGGGGACTCGAACACCGGGGAGCTGTTTTTT. Translation gives CASSRKGDSNTGELFF. Using reference TRBV19 and TRBJ2-2 for the parts outside the CDR3, the full variable domain is DGGITQSPKYLFRKEGQNVTLSCEQNLNHDAMYWYRQDPGQGLRLIYYSQIVNDFQKGDIAEGYSVSREKKESFPLTVTSAQKNPTAFYLCASSRKGDSNTGELFFGEGSRLTVL.

This rearrangement joins TRBV6-5 to TRBJ1-2; 9 bases agree with TRBD1. Trimming at V came to 4 bases and at J to 10 bases, leaving 7 bases not matched to a gene. The CDR3 runs to 13 residues. From germline, CDR1 is MNHEY and CDR2 SVGAGI. The CDR3 sequence: CASSSPGQGTYTF. The DNA of the CDR3 is TGTGCCAGCAGTTCGCCGGGACAGGGTACCTACACCTTC.

This rearrangement joins TRBV7-3 to TRBJ2-3; D may be TRBD2 (6 bases). Germline CDR1 reads SGHTA; CDR2 reads FQGTGA. The V end lost 5 bases, the J end lost 5 bases, and 17 bases lay between the germline ends. This CDR3 has 15 amino acids. The CDR3 protein is CASSPQWGEVDTQYF. CDR3 DNA sequence: TGTGCCAGCAGCCCCCAGTGGGGGGAAGTAGATACGCAGTATTTT.

A remark on this clone: The same CDR3 also results from other DNA sequences found in this sample. This chain uses TRBV7-6 with TRBJ2-5; 12 bases are a match to TRBD2. The CDR3 length is 17 residues. With V trimmed by 3 bases and J by 1 base, 6 bases remained unmatched. The V gene's germline CDR1 is SGHVS and CDR2 FNYEAQ. CDR3: CASSLATSGGGQETQYF. CDR3 DNA sequence: TGTGCCAGCAGCTTGGCGACTAGCGGGGGCGGCCAAGAGACCCAGTACTTC.

The chain combines TRBV30 with TRBJ1-4, with no clear D. The CDR3 covers 11 residues. Germline CDR1 GTSNPN, CDR2 SVGIG (reference sequence). V was clipped by 2 bases and J by 8 bases, with 6 bases between them. Here the CDR3 DNA reads TGTGCCTGGAGTATCCGGGAAAAACTGTTTTTT. This codes for CAWSIREKLFF.

V is TRBV18 and J is TRBJ2-1, with TRBD1 matching 8 bases. This CDR3 is built from 16 residues. The germline CDR1 and CDR2 sequences are KGHSH and LQKENI. With 0 bases clipped from V and 7 bases from J, the junction kept 8 bases outside the gene matches. CDR3 residues: CASSPPYMGQANEQFF. CDR3 DNA: TGTGCCAGCTCACCACCGTATATGGGACAGGCTAATGAGCAGTTCTTC.

This clone occurred a few times. This chain connects TRBV4-1 to TRBJ1-2; 7 nucleotides agree with TRBD1. V lost 2 bases, J lost 5 bases, and 5 bases stayed unmatched. This CDR3 region has 14 residues. CDR1 is MGHRA, CDR2 YSYEKL, per germline. As DNA, the CDR3 is TGCGCCAGCAGCCAAACGGGACAGCTATATGGCTACACCTTC. Translated: CASSQTGQLYGYTF.

The V call is TRBV11-2, the J call TRBJ2-4; TRBD2 might be the D (6 bases). The CDR3 contains 14 residues. V lost 1 base and J lost 8, with 12 bases in between. Germline CDR1 is SGHAT and CDR2 is FQNNGV. The CDR3 here is CASSLARREDIQYF. The CDR3, as DNA: TGTGCCAGCAGCTTAGCCCGCAGGGAGGACATTCAGTACTTC.

The chain joins TRBV29-1 to TRBJ1-5, with TRBD1 matching over 8 bases. From germline, CDR1 is SQVTM and CDR2 ANQGSEA. CDR3 length: 14 residues. V was pared by 6 bases and J by 1 base, with 5 bases of the junction left unmatched. In DNA, the CDR3 is TGCAGCGTAGCACAGGGGGAAAGCAATCAGCCCCAGCATTTT. Translation gives CSVAQGESNQPQHF.

The gene calls are TRBV7-8 and TRBJ2-5, with 9 bases fitting TRBD2. CDR1 and CDR2 from the germline V gene are SGHVS and FQNEAQ. The length of the CDR3 is 16 residues. Losses at the gene ends were 1 base for V and 5 bases for J; bases not matched to a gene: 8. CDR3 in DNA: TGTGCCAGCAGCTTAGGACGCGGGGGGGCCGTGGAGACCCAGTACTTC. Translated, it gives CASSLGRGGAVETQYF.